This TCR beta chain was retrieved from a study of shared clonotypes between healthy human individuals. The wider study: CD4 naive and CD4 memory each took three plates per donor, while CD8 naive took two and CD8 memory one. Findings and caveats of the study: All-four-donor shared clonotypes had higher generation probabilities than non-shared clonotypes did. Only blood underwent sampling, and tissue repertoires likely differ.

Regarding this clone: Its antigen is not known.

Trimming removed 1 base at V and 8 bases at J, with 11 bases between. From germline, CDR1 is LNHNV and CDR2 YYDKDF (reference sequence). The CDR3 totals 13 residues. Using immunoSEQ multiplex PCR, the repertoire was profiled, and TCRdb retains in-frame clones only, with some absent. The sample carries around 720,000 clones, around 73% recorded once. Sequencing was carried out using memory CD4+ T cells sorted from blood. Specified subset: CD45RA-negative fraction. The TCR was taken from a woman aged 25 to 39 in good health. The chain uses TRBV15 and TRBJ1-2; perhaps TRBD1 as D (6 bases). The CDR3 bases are TGTGCCACCAGCAGAGTACAGGGTGGCGGCTACACCTTC. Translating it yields CATSRVQGGGYTF. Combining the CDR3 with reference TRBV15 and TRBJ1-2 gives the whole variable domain DAMVIQNPRYQVTQFGKPVTLSCSQTLNHNVMYWYQQKSSQAPKLLFHYYDKDFNNEADTPDNFQSRRPNTSFCFLDIRSPGLGDTAMYLCATSRVQGGGYTFGSGTRLTVV.